What follows is one T cell receptor beta chain and its context. Its antigen is unidentified. Both 60 Vbeta primers and 13 Jbeta primers went into the PCR. The authors' processing: A later analysis tallied 75 million to 80 million unique TCR beta chains, around 9.9 million of them shared. Clones were read by immunoSEQ multiplex PCR, and TCRdb kept only the in-frame ones, dropping some. V and J calls and clone size are as listed in that table; D and trimming were resolved from the DNA. The data show around 220,000 clones, roughly 84% seen once. The CDR3 length is 15 residues. Looked up from germline, CDR1 is SGHTA and CDR2 is FQGTGA. Trimming removed 5 bases at V and 1 base at J, with 14 bases between. The sample is drawn from a study of cytomegalovirus exposure and HLA in healthy donors. Findings and limits, study-wide: Later analysis identified a missense DCLRE1C variant that was linked to TCR beta V- and J-gene trimming. The availability of immune exposure information extended only to CMV serostatus. Overall, approximately 180 TCR beta chains were annotated as cytomegalovirus-associated.

Specimen: PBMCs. The sequence came from a girl aged 5-17 years in good health and CMV-seronegative. This rearrangement joins TRBV7-3 to TRBJ1-1; TRBD1 is a possible D gene (6 bases). The CDR3 is CASSPGGGGNTEAFF. CDR3 DNA sequence: TGTGCCAGCAGCCCAGGAGGGGGGGGGAACACTGAAGCTTTCTTT.